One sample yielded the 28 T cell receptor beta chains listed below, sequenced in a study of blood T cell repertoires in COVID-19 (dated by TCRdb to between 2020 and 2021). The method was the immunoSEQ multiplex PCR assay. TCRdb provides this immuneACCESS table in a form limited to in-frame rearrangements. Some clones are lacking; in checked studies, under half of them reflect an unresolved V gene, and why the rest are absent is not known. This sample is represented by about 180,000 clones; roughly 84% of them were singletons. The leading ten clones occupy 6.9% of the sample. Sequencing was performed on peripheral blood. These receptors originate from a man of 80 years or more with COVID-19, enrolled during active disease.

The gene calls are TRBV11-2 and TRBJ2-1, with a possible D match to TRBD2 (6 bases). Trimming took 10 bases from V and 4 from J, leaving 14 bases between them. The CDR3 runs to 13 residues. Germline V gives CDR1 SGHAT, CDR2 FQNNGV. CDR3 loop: CATHAGPYNEQFF. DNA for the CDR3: TGTGCCACCCACGCGGGACCGTACAATGAGCAGTTCTTC. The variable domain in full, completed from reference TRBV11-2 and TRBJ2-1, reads EAGVAQSPRYKIIEKRQSVAFWCNPISGHATLYWYQQILGQGPKLLIQFQNNGVVDDSQLPKDRFSAERLKGVDSTLKIQPAKLEDSAVYLCATHAGPYNEQFFGPGTRLTVL.

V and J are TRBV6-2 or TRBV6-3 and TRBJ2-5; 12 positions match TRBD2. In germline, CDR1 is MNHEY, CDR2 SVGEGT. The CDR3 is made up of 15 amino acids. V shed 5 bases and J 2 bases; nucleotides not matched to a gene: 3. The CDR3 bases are TGTGCCAGCAGTAGACTAGCGGGGGATCAAGAGACCCAGTACTTC. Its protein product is CASSRLAGDQETQYF.

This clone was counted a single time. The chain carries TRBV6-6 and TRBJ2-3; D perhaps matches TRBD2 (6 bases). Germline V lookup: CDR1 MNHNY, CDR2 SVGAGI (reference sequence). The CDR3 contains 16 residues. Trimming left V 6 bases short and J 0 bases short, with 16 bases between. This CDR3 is CASRPGLKSSTDTQYF. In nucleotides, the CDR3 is TGTGCCAGCAGACCGGGACTTAAATCTAGCACAGATACGCAGTATTTT.

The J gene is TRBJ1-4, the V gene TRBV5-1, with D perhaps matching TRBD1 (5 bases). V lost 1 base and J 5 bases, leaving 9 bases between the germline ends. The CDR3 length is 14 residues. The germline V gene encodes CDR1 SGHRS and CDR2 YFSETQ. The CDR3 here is CASSLQGMNEKLFF. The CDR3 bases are TGCGCCAGCAGCTTGCAGGGCATGAATGAAAAACTGTTTTTT.

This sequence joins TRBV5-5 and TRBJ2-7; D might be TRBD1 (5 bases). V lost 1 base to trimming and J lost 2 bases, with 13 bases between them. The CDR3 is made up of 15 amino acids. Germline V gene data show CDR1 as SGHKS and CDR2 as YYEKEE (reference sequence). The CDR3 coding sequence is TGTGCCAGCAGCTTGTTCCAGGGTAGGACCTACGAGCAGTACTTC. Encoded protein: CASSLFQGRTYEQYF.

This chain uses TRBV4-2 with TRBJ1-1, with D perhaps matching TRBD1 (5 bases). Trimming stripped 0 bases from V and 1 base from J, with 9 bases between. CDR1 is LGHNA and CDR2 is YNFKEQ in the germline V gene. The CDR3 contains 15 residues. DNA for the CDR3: TGTGCCAGCAGCCAAGAAGACAGACGGAACACTGAAGCTTTCTTT. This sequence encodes CASSQEDRRNTEAFF.

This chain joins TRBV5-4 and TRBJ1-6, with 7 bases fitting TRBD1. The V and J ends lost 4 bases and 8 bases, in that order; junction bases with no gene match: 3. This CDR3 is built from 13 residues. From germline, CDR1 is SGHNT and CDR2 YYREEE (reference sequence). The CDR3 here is CASSPDRDSPLHF. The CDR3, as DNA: TGTGCCAGCAGCCCTGACAGGGATTCACCCCTCCACTTT. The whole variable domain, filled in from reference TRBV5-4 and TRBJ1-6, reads ETGVTQSPTHLIKTRGQQVTLRCSSQSGHNTVSWYQQALGQGPQFIFQYYREEENGRGNFPPRFSGLQFPNYSSELNVNALELDDSALYLCASSPDRDSPLHFGNGTRLTVT.

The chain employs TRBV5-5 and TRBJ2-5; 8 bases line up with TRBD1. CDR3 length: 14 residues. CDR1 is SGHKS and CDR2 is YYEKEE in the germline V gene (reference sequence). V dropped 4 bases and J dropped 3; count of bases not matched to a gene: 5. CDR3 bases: TGTGCCAGCAGCGGATTGACAGGGGAAGAGACCCAGTACTTC. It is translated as CASSGLTGEETQYF.

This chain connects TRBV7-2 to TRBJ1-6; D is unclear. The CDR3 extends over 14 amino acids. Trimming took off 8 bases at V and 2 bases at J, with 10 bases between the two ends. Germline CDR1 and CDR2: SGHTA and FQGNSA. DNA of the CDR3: TGTGCCAGCGCGATAGCTACCTATAATTCACCCCTCCACTTT. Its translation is CASAIATYNSPLHF.

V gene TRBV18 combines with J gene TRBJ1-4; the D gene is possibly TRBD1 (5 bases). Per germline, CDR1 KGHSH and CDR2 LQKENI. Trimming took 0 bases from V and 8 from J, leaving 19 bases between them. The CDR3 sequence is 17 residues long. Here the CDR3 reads CASSPPSAGLAGEKLFF. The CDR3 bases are TGTGCCAGCTCACCACCGTCGGCGGGACTTGCCGGAGAAAAACTGTTTTTT.

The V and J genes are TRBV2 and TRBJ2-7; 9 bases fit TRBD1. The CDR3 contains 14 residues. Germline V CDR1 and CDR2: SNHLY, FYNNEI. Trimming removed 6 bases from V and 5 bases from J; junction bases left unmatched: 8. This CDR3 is CASSPQGQGHEQYF. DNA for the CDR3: TGTGCCAGCAGCCCGCAGGGACAGGGACACGAGCAGTACTTC. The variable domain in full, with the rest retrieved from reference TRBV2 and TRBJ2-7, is EPEVTQTPSHQVTQMGQEVILRCVPISNHLYFYWYRQILGQKVEFLVSFYNNEISEKSEIFDDQFSVERPDGSNFTLKIRSTKLEDSAMYFCASSPQGQGHEQYFGPGTRLTVT.

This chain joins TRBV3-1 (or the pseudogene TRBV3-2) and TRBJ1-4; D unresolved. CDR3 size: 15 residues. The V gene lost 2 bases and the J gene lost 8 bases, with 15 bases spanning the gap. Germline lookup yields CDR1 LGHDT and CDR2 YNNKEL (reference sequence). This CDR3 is CASSQSGKAQEKLFF. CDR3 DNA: TGTGCCAGCAGCCAAAGCGGGAAGGCCCAAGAAAAACTGTTTTTT.

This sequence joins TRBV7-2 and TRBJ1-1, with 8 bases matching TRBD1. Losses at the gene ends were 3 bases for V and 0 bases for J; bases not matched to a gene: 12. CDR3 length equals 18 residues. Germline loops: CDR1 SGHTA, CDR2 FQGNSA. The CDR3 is CASSFAQGAFWMNTEAFF. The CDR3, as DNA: TGTGCCAGCAGCTTTGCGCAGGGGGCGTTCTGGATGAACACTGAAGCTTTCTTT.

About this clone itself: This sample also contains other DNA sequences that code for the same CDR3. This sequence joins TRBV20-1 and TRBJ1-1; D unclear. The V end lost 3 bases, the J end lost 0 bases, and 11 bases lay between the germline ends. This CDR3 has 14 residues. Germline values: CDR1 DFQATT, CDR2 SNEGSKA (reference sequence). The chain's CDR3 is CSASRGPMNTEAFF. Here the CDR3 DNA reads TGCAGTGCTAGTCGTGGGCCCATGAACACTGAAGCTTTCTTT.

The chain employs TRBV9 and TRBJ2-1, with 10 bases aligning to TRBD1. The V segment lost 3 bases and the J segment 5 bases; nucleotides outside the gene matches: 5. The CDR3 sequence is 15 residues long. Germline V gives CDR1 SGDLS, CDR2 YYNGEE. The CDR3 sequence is CASSARQGAHNEQFF. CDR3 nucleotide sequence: TGTGCCAGCAGCGCTAGACAGGGGGCACACAATGAGCAGTTCTTC.

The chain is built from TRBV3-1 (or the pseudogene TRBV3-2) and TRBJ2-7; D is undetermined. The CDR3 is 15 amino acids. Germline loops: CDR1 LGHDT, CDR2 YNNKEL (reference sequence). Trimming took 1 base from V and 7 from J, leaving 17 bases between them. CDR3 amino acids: CASSQVLGRSDEQYF. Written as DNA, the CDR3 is TGTGCCAGCAGCCAAGTTTTGGGCCGCAGTGATGAGCAGTACTTC.

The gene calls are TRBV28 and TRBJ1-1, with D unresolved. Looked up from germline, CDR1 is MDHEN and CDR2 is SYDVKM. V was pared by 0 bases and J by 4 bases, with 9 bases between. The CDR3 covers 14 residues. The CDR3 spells CASSLWRISTEAFF. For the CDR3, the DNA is TGTGCCAGCAGTTTATGGCGAATCTCCACTGAAGCTTTCTTT.

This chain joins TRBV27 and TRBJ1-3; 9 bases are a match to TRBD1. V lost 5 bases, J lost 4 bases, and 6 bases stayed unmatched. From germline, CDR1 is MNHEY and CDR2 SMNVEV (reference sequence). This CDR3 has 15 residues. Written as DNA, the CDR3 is TGTGCCAGCAGTCTGGGGACAGGGAGGGGAAACACCATATATTTT. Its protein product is CASSLGTGRGNTIYF.

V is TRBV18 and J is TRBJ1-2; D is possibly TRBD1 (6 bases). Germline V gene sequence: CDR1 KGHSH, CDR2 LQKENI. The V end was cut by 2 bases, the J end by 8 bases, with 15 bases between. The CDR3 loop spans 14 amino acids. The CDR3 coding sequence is TGTGCCAGCTCACCAAGTACGGCAGGGGTAGGCTACACCTTC. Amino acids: CASSPSTAGVGYTF.

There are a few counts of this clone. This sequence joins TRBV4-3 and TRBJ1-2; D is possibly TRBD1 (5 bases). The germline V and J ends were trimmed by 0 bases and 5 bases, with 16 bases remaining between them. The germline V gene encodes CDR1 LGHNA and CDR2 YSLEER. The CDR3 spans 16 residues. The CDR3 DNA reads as TGCGCCAGCAGCCAAGATCTTCTGGGGGGAGGGTATGGCTACACCTTC. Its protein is CASSQDLLGGGYGYTF.

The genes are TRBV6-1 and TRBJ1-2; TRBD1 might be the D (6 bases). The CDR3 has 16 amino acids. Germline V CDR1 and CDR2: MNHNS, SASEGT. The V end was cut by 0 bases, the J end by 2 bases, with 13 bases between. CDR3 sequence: CASSEATGPRNYGYTF. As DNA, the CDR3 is TGTGCCAGCAGTGAAGCCACAGGGCCCCGAAACTATGGCTACACCTTC.

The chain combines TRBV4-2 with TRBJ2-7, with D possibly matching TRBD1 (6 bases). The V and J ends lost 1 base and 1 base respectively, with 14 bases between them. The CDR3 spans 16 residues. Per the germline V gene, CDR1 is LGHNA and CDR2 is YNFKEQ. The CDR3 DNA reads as TGTGCCAGCAGCCAAGTGACAGGACGACTTTCCTACGAGCAGTACTTC. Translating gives CASSQVTGRLSYEQYF.

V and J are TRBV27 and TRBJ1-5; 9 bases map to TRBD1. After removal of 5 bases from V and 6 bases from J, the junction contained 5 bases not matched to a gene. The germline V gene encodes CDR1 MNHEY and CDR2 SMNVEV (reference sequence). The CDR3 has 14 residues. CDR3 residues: CASSPTGGPQPQHF. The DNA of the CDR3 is TGTGCCAGCAGTCCTACAGGGGGCCCTCAGCCCCAGCATTTT.

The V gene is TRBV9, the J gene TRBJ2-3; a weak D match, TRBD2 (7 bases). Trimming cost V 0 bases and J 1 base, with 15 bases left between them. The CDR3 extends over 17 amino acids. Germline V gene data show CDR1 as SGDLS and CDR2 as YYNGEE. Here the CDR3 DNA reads TGTGCCAGCAGCGTAGTAGGGGGGGGCTTTGGCACAGATACGCAGTATTTT. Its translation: CASSVVGGGFGTDTQYF.

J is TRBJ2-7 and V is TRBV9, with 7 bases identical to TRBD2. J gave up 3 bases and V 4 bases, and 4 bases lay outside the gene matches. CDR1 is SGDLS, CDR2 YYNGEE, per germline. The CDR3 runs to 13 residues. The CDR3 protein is CASSKPGGYEQYF. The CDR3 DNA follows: TGTGCCAGCAGCAAACCGGGGGGCTACGAGCAGTACTTC.

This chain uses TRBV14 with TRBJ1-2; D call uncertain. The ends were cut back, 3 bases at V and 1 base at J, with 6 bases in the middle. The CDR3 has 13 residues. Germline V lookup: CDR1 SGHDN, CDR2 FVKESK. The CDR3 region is CASSHGINYGYTF. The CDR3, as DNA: TGTGCCAGCAGCCACGGGATTAACTATGGCTACACCTTC.

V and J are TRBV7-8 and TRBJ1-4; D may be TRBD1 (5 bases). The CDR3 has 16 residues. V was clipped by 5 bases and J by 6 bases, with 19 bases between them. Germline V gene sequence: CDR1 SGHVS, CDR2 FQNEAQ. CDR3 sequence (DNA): TGTGCCAGCAGCCTCGCCGGCGGGGGAGGCCATGAAAAACTGTTTTTT. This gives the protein CASSLAGGGGHEKLFF.

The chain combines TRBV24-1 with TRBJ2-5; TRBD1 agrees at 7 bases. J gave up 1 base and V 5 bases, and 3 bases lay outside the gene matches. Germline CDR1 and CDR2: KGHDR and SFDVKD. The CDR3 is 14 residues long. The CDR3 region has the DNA TGTGCCACCAGTGCCGGGACAGTCCAAGAGACCCAGTACTTC. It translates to CATSAGTVQETQYF.